The 5 T cell receptor beta chains below come from one sample, sequenced in a study of cytomegalovirus exposure and HLA in healthy donors. Primers for the PCR totalled 60 Vbeta and 13 Jbeta. Only in-frame clones appear in the TCRdb table, and some are missing; sequencing was by immunoSEQ multiplex PCR. The sample yields around 140,000 clones, about 10% seen once. Sequencing input: PBMCs. The source is a man aged 50-59 years in good health and CMV-seronegative.

The chain is built from TRBV7-2 and TRBJ1-4; weak D call: TRBD1 (5 bases). The germline V gene encodes CDR1 SGHTA and CDR2 FQGNSA. The CDR3 contains 16 residues. V gave up 4 bases and J gave up 4 bases, with 16 bases separating them. CDR3 bases: TGTGCCAGCAGCTCAGAACCGGGACTGATTAATGAAAAACTGTTTTTT. It yields the protein CASSSEPGLINEKLFF.

This rearrangement joins TRBV2 to TRBJ2-2, with D unclear. Trimming stripped 4 bases from V and 0 bases from J, with 9 bases between. In germline, CDR1 is SNHLY, CDR2 FYNNEI. The length of the CDR3 is 15 residues. CDR3 in amino acids: CASSVERPNTGELFF. The CDR3 nucleotides are TGTGCCAGCAGTGTGGAGCGCCCGAACACCGGGGAGCTGTTTTTT.

With respect to this clone: Relative to the germline gene, one junction end is altered; a read error may explain this. This chain links TRBV19 with TRBJ2-1, with TRBD2 matching 13 bases. Germline V gives CDR1 LNHDA, CDR2 SQIVND (reference sequence). This CDR3 spans 20 amino acids. CDR3 bases: TGTGCCAGTAGCGACCCCCCGGGGACTAGCGGGATTGGGTTCTACCATGAGCAGTTCTTC. It codes for CASSDPPGTSGIGFYHEQFF. Full variable domain (outside the CDR3, taken from reference TRBV19 and TRBJ2-1): DGGITQSPKYLFRKEGQNVTLSCEQNLNHDAMYWYRQDPGQGLRLIYYSQIVNDFQKGDIAEGYSVSREKKESFPLTVTSAQKNPTAFYLCASSDPPGTSGIGFYHEQFFGPGTRLTVL.

This chain joins TRBV10-3 and TRBJ1-1; the match to TRBD1 covers 8 bases. V lost 6 bases to trimming and J lost 0 bases; unmatched junction nucleotides: 6. CDR3 size: 15 residues. Per the germline V gene, CDR1 is ENHRY and CDR2 is SYGVKD. The CDR3 coding sequence is TGTGCCATCAGGGGTACGGACAGGGTGAACACTGAAGCTTTCTTT. This gives the protein CAIRGTDRVNTEAFF.

This clone was counted between two and nine times. The V and J genes are TRBV5-4 and TRBJ2-1; TRBD2 might be the D (5 bases). Germline V gene sequence: CDR1 SGHNT, CDR2 YYREEE (reference sequence). CDR3 length: 15 residues. V lost 4 bases and J 5 bases, leaving 16 bases between the germline ends. This CDR3 reads CASSPIPGENNEQFF. CDR3 nucleotide sequence: TGTGCCAGCAGCCCGATCCCCGGGGAGAACAATGAGCAGTTCTTC.